Shown below are 9 T cell receptor beta chains from a single sample sequenced in a study of cytomegalovirus exposure and HLA in healthy donors. Using immunoSEQ multiplex PCR, the repertoire was profiled, and TCRdb retains in-frame clones only, with some absent. This table has tens of thousands of clones, 85% to 95% appearing once. What was sequenced was PBMCs. Every receptor here comes from a woman under 30 in good health and CMV-seronegative.

The chain uses TRBV2 and TRBJ1-3, with TRBD1 identical over 7 bases. This CDR3 is built from 17 residues. J was trimmed by 7 bases and V by 6 bases; bases with no gene match: 18. Germline CDR1 is SNHLY and CDR2 is FYNNEI. This CDR3 is CASRDDRVGFRANTIYF. CDR3 bases: TGTGCCAGCAGGGACGACAGGGTCGGATTCCGGGCGAACACCATATATTTT.

J is TRBJ2-3 and V is TRBV14; 8 bases line up with TRBD2. The CDR3 length is 15 residues. Looked up from germline, CDR1 is SGHDN and CDR2 is FVKESK. The V gene end was trimmed by 2 bases and the J gene end by 2 bases; junction bases not matched to a gene: 3. This CDR3 is CASSQKLAVTDTQYF. The CDR3 DNA is TGTGCCAGCAGCCAAAAACTAGCGGTCACAGATACGCAGTATTTT.

The chain joins TRBV28 to TRBJ1-2, with 8 positions matching TRBD1. J was trimmed by 6 bases and V by 1 base; bases with no gene match: 4. The CDR3 covers 14 residues. The germline gives CDR1 MDHEN, CDR2 SYDVKM. The CDR3, as DNA: TGTGCCAGCAGTTTATTTCGGACAGGGAATGGCTACACCTTC. Translating gives CASSLFRTGNGYTF.

This chain links TRBV5-4 with TRBJ2-3; D remains unclear. From germline, CDR1 is SGHNT and CDR2 YYREEE (reference sequence). The CDR3 has 14 residues. The V end was cut by 0 bases, the J end by 2 bases, with 7 bases between. CDR3 in DNA: TGTGCCAGCAGCTTGGATTCCTTCACAGATACGCAGTATTTT. Translating gives CASSLDSFTDTQYF. Looking up the rest from reference TRBV5-4 and TRBJ2-3 gives the full variable domain: ETGVTQSPTHLIKTRGQQVTLRCSSQSGHNTVSWYQQALGQGPQFIFQYYREEENGRGNFPPRFSGLQFPNYSSELNVNALELDDSALYLCASSLDSFTDTQYFGPGTRLTVL.

The chain links TRBV18 to TRBJ2-7; a weak D match, TRBD1 (6 bases). Germline CDR1 and CDR2: KGHSH and LQKENI. This CDR3 has 15 residues. Trimming took off 0 bases at V and 4 bases at J, with 13 bases between the two ends. CDR3 DNA: TGTGCCAGCTCACCACCGTCAGGACAGCGGTACGAGCAGTACTTC. This translates into CASSPPSGQRYEQYF.

This chain joins TRBV19 and TRBJ2-2; TRBD2 is a possible D gene (6 bases). Germline V gene data show CDR1 as LNHDA and CDR2 as SQIVND (reference sequence). The CDR3 is 14 residues long. V shed 2 bases and J shed 4 bases, with 8 bases lying between them. CDR3 DNA sequence: TGTGCCAGTAGTATAACTAGCCCCACCGGGGAGCTGTTTTTT. This codes for CASSITSPTGELFF.

This CDR3 reads CASSTTGPYGYTF. CDR3 DNA sequence: TGTGCCAGCAGCACCACAGGGCCATATGGCTACACCTTC. The rearrangement uses TRBV7-9 and TRBJ1-2, with D maybe TRBD1 (6 bases). Germline V lookup: CDR1 SEHNR, CDR2 FQNEAQ (reference sequence). This CDR3 has 13 amino acids. Trimming left V 5 bases short and J 5 bases short, with 12 bases between.

This sequence joins TRBV7-2 and TRBJ1-5, with 7 bases lining up with TRBD1. The V gene's germline CDR1 is SGHTA and CDR2 FQGNSA. Germline trimming cut 1 base from V and 8 bases from J; bases unmatched to any gene: 2. The CDR3 extends over 13 amino acids. CDR3 in amino acids: CASSLGQGEPQHF. The CDR3 region has the DNA TGTGCCAGCAGCTTAGGCCAGGGGGAGCCCCAGCATTTT.

V is TRBV11-2 and J is TRBJ1-1, with 10 bases matching TRBD1. Germline CDR1 reads SGHAT; CDR2 reads FQNNGV. After removal of 4 bases from V and 0 bases from J, the junction contained 8 bases not matched to a gene. CDR3 size: 17 residues. The chain's CDR3 is CASSSGQGRGMNTEAFF. The DNA of the CDR3 is TGTGCCAGCAGCTCGGGACAGGGGCGGGGAATGAACACTGAAGCTTTCTTT. The variable domain in full, completed from reference TRBV11-2 and TRBJ1-1, reads EAGVAQSPRYKIIEKRQSVAFWCNPISGHATLYWYQQILGQGPKLLIQFQNNGVVDDSQLPKDRFSAERLKGVDSTLKIQPAKLEDSAVYLCASSSGQGRGMNTEAFFGQGTRLTVV.